The 3 T cell receptor beta chains in this list originate from one sample, sequenced in a study of blood T cell repertoires in COVID-19. Method: immunoSEQ multiplex PCR; TCRdb's copy keeps in-frame clones and lacks some. The sample contains 26,000 or so clones, roughly 90% of which appear only once. The sequenced material came from peripheral blood. All receptors derive from a man aged 55 to 70 with active COVID-19.

The rearrangement joins TRBV19 to TRBJ1-5; D uncertain. The V and J ends lost 7 bases and 7 bases respectively, with 23 bases between them. This CDR3 comprises 16 residues. Germline V CDR1 and CDR2: LNHDA, SQIVND (reference sequence). For the CDR3, the DNA is TGTGCCAGTAACGGCGCGGGGAGAGGCGGGGAACAGCCCCAGCATTTT. This codes for CASNGAGRGGEQPQHF.

The gene calls are TRBV5-1 and TRBJ2-7, with 12 bases fitting TRBD1. Germline-derived CDR1 and CDR2 are SGHRS and YFSETQ. With V trimmed by 3 bases and J by 5 bases, 6 bases remained unmatched. This CDR3 contains 15 residues. The CDR3 reads CASSSRDRGLHEQYF. As DNA, the CDR3 is TGCGCCAGCAGCTCCCGGGACAGGGGGCTCCACGAGCAGTACTTC.

The genes are TRBV6-5 and TRBJ1-1, with D perhaps TRBD1 (6 bases). The CDR3 sequence is 14 residues long. The V end lost 0 bases, the J end lost 7 bases, and 12 bases lay between the germline ends. Germline CDR1 reads MNHEY; CDR2 reads SVGAGI. CDR3 residues: CASSYSGQPLEAFF. The DNA for the CDR3 is TGTGCCAGCAGTTACTCAGGACAGCCTCTTGAAGCTTTCTTT.